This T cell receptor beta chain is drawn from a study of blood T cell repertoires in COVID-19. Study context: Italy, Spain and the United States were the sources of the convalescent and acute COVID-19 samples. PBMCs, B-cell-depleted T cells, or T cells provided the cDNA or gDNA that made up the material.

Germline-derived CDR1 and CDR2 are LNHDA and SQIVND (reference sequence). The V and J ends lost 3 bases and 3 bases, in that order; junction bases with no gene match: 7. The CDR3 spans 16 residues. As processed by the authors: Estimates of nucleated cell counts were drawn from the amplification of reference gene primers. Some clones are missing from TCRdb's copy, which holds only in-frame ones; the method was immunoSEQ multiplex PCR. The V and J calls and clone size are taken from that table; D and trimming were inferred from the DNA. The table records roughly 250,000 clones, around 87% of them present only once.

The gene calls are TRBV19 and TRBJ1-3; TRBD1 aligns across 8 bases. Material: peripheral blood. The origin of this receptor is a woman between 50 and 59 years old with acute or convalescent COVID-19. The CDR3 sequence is CASSMEAGGFGNTIYF. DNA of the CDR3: TGTGCCAGTAGTATGGAGGCAGGGGGCTTTGGAAACACCATATATTTT.